Listed below are T cell receptor beta chains from one sample, sequenced in a study of radiation and T cells in renal cell carcinoma. TCRdb keeps only in-frame clones here, not all; method: immunoSEQ multiplex PCR. The repertoire holds roughly 130,000 clones, with over 75% as singletons. The sample was blood, taken from a patient whose treatment included radiotherapy and nephrectomy. The receptor set was obtained from a woman between 55 and 75 years old with renal cell carcinoma. CDR3s include the opening cysteine and the closing phenylalanine or tryptophan. A D gene is named only where the DNA matches it firmly. Expanded clones get a size class; other rows say once, few or many, or leave the size out.

size | D | J | V | CDR3 | DNA
once | . | TRBJ1-2 | TRBV29-1 | CSVEDHGGAYGYTF | TGCAGCGTTGAAGATCACGGGGGGGCATATGGCTACACCTTC
. | TRBD1 | TRBJ1-1 | TRBV7-9 | CASSSREQGLAEAFF | TGTGCCAGCAGCTCCAGGGAACAGGGGCTGGCTGAAGCTTTCTTT
. | TRBD1 | TRBJ2-3 | TRBV27 | CASSQLLSVRGLRDTQYF | TGTGCCAGTAGTCAACTTCTATCGGTCAGGGGGCTTAGGGATACGCAGTATTTT
. | TRBD2 | TRBJ2-7 | TRBV6-5 | CASSSGLYEQYF | TGTGCCAGCAGTTCGGGACTATACGAGCAGTACTTC
. | . | TRBJ2-3 | TRBV2 | CASSDLAMDTQYF | TGTGCCAGCAGTGATTTAGCGATGGATACGCAGTATTTT
few | . | TRBJ1-1 | TRBV19 | CASSNGRTANTEAFF | TGTGCCAGTAGTAATGGTCGGACGGCGAACACTGAAGCTTTCTTT
. | . | TRBJ2-2 | TRBV9 | CASSVVDRNTGELFF | TGTGCCAGCAGCGTAGTCGACAGGAACACCGGGGAGCTGTTTTTT
. | . | TRBJ2-1 | TRBV7-2 | CASSLHFTSLGYNEQFF | TGTGCCAGCAGCTTACATTTTACTAGCCTGGGGTACAATGAGCAGTTCTTC
. | . | TRBJ2-3 | TRBV12-5 | CASGLVRIGGESRDTQYF | TGTGCTAGTGGTTTGGTACGGATCGGAGGGGAAAGTCGAGATACGCAGTATTTT
. | . | TRBJ2-5 | TRBV5-1 | CASSLVSTSSQETQYF | TGCGCCAGCAGCTTGGTGTCTACGTCTTCGCAAGAGACCCAGTACTTC
. | . | TRBJ2-5 | TRBV6-1 | CASSGFPGVRETQYF | TGTGCCAGCAGTGGATTCCCAGGGGTCCGAGAGACCCAGTACTTC
. | TRBD1 | TRBJ1-5 | TRBV6-1 | CASSETGGQPQHF | TGTGCCAGCAGTGAGACAGGGGGTCAGCCCCAGCATTTT
. | . | TRBJ2-7 | TRBV6-5 | CASRGGPYEQYF | TGTGCCAGCAGGGGGGGCCCCTACGAGCAGTACTTC
. | . | TRBJ2-5 | TRBV4-2 | CASSQGARATEETQYF | TGTGCCAGCAGCCAAGGTGCCCGAGCGACTGAAGAGACCCAGTACTTC
. | . | TRBJ2-5 | TRBV2 | CASSVGYQETQYF | TGTGCCAGCAGTGTTGGGTACCAAGAGACCCAGTACTTC
. | TRBD2 | TRBJ2-3 | TRBV19 | CASSPTSRVADTQYF | TGTGCCAGTAGCCCGACTAGCCGGGTGGCAGATACGCAGTATTTT
once | TRBD1 | TRBJ1-1 | TRBV29-1 | CSVATGGNTEAFF | TGCAGCGTTGCTACAGGGGGGAACACTGAAGCTTTCTTT
few | TRBD1 | TRBJ1-5 | TRBV27 | CASSSGTGGLQPQHF | TGTGCCAGCAGTTCCGGGACAGGGGGCCTCCAGCCCCAGCATTTT
. | . | TRBJ1-3 | TRBV5-1 | CASSLGQGNFYSGNTIYF | TGCGCCAGCAGCTTGGGGCAGGGGAACTTCTACTCTGGAAACACCATATATTTT
. | . | TRBJ1-2 | TRBV28 | CASSLGMGFWGGYTF | TGTGCCAGCAGTTTGGGCATGGGTTTTTGGGGTGGCTACACCTTC
. | . | TRBJ1-1 | TRBV2 | CASSEGILHTEAFF | TGTGCCAGCAGTGAAGGGATCCTTCACACTGAAGCTTTCTTT
once | . | TRBJ2-7 | TRBV28 | CASSLYSTMGEQYF | TGTGCCAGCAGTTTATACAGCACCATGGGGGAGCAGTACTTC
. | . | TRBJ2-7 | TRBV4-1 | CAGSQDWFSYEQYF | TGCGCCGGCAGCCAAGACTGGTTTTCCTACGAGCAGTACTTC
. | TRBD2 | TRBJ2-1 | TRBV7-3 | CASSLAGVANEQFF | TGTGCCAGCAGCTTAGCGGGGGTCGCCAATGAGCAGTTCTTC
. | . | TRBJ1-1 | TRBV6-5 | CASSSPDSLNTEAFF | TGTGCCAGCAGTTCCCCGGACAGCTTGAACACTGAAGCTTTCTTT
. | TRBD1 | TRBJ1-2 | TRBV9 | CASSVAGTGRDVYGYTF | TGTGCCAGCAGCGTAGCCGGGACAGGGCGCGATGTCTATGGCTACACCTTC
. | . | TRBJ1-2 | TRBV19 | CASSIDADGYGYTF | TGTGCCAGTAGTATAGACGCGGACGGCTATGGCTACACCTTC
. | TRBD1 | TRBJ1-1 | TRBV11-1 | CASSPAPWDRGLNTEAFF | TGTGCCAGCAGCCCCGCCCCGTGGGACAGGGGACTTAACACTGAAGCTTTCTTT
few | . | TRBJ1-1 | TRBV19 | CASSVQRAVNTEAFF | TGTGCCAGTAGTGTCCAACGGGCCGTGAACACTGAAGCTTTCTTT
once | . | TRBJ2-2 | TRBV19 | CASTGRRNTGELFF | TGTGCCAGTACCGGTAGGCGAAACACCGGGGAGCTGTTTTTT
. | . | TRBJ2-4 | TRBV6-1 | CASSDPNLAKNIQYF | TGTGCCAGCAGTGACCCAAACCTAGCCAAAAACATTCAGTACTTC
. | . | TRBJ2-1 | TRBV14 | CASSLSRAYNEQFF | TGTGCCAGCAGCTTAAGTCGAGCCTACAATGAGCAGTTCTTC
. | TRBD1 | TRBJ2-7 | TRBV5-1 | CASSLGTGDFYEQYF | TGCGCCAGCAGCCTAGGAACAGGGGATTTCTACGAGCAGTACTTC
. | . | TRBJ1-1 | TRBV11-3 | CASSTDRNTEAFF | TGTGCCAGCAGCACGGACAGGAACACTGAAGCTTTCTTT
. | . | TRBJ1-1 | TRBV7-9 | CASSLDFSVNTEAFF | TGTGCCAGCAGCTTAGATTTTTCGGTTAACACTGAAGCTTTCTTT
. | . | TRBJ2-7 | TRBV11-2 | CASSLAAFQEAQYF | TGTGCCAGCAGCTTAGCGGCCTTTCAGGAGGCGCAGTACTTC
once | . | TRBJ1-5 | TRBV5-4 | CASSLRGGGSSNQPQHF | TGTGCCAGCAGCTTGCGGGGAGGGGGTTCTAGCAATCAGCCCCAGCATTTT
. | . | TRBJ1-1 | TRBV13 | CASSLARVNTEAFF | TGTGCCAGCAGCTTAGCTAGGGTGAACACTGAAGCTTTCTTT
. | . | TRBJ2-3 | TRBV7-3 | CASSLGATTDTQYF | TGTGCCAGCAGCTTGGGAGCGACCACAGATACGCAGTATTTT
. | TRBD1 | TRBJ1-3 | TRBV7-9 | CASSLWGTGPGNTIYF | TGTGCCAGCAGCTTATGGGGGACAGGCCCTGGAAACACCATATATTTT
. | TRBD1 | TRBJ2-2 | TRBV10-1 | CASRQGPTGELFF | TGCGCCAGCAGACAGGGGCCCACCGGGGAGCTGTTTTTT
once | . | TRBJ2-2 | TRBV7-2 | CASSLGPPGTGELFF | TGTGCCAGCAGCTTGGGACCCCCGGGGACCGGGGAGCTGTTTTTT
. | . | TRBJ1-5 | TRBV6-5 | CASPYASRFPQHF | TGTGCCAGCCCTTATGCATCACGGTTCCCCCAGCATTTT
. | . | TRBJ2-1 | TRBV30 | CAWSVPGRNEQFF | TGTGCCTGGAGTGTACCGGGAAGAAATGAGCAGTTCTTC
. | . | TRBJ1-2 | TRBV5-4 | CASSLENAYGYTF | TGTGCCAGCAGCTTGGAGAATGCTTATGGCTACACCTTC
. | . | TRBJ1-1 | TRBV10-3 | CAIRWGLGTEAFF | TGTGCCATCCGTTGGGGGCTTGGCACTGAAGCTTTCTTT
. | TRBD1 | TRBJ2-7 | TRBV4-1 | CASSQDRGTDYFSYEQYF | TGCGCCAGCAGCCAAGATCGAGGGACAGATTACTTCTCCTACGAGCAGTACTTC
. | . | TRBJ2-2 | TRBV10-1 | CASSESVGANTGELFF | TGCGCCAGCAGTGAGTCTGTGGGGGCGAACACCGGGGAGCTGTTTTTT
. | . | TRBJ2-1 | TRBV10-2 | CASSEPGTNVKQFF | TGCGCCAGCAGTGAGCCTGGGACAAACGTTAAGCAGTTCTTC
few | . | TRBJ2-1 | TRBV9 | CASSVADGGGSYNEQFF | TGTGCCAGCAGCGTAGCTGACGGGGGAGGCTCCTACAATGAGCAGTTCTTC
once | TRBD1 | TRBJ2-1 | TRBV28 | CASSSGGQGKPEQFF | TGTGCCAGCAGTTCCGGGGGACAGGGGAAACCTGAGCAGTTCTTC
. | TRBD1 | TRBJ2-3 | TRBV10-3 | CAISPDRGADTQYF | TGTGCCATCAGTCCTGACAGGGGGGCAGATACGCAGTATTTT
. | TRBD1 | TRBJ1-4 | TRBV28 | CASSFSVNRGRVKTVDEKLFF | TGTGCCAGCAGTTTTAGCGTCAACAGGGGGCGCGTAAAAACGGTAGATGAAAAACTGTTTTTT
. | . | TRBJ1-2 | TRBV4-2 | CASSQETPSSGYTF | TGTGCCAGCAGCCAAGAGACCCCCTCTAGCGGCTACACCTTC
. | TRBD1 | TRBJ1-1 | TRBV5-6 | CASGTGATEAFF | TGTGCCTCCGGGACAGGGGCCACTGAAGCTTTCTTT
few | . | TRBJ1-4 | TRBV7-9 | CASSSPEGFATNEKLFF | TGTGCCAGCAGCTCCCCCGAGGGCTTTGCAACTAATGAAAAACTGTTTTTT